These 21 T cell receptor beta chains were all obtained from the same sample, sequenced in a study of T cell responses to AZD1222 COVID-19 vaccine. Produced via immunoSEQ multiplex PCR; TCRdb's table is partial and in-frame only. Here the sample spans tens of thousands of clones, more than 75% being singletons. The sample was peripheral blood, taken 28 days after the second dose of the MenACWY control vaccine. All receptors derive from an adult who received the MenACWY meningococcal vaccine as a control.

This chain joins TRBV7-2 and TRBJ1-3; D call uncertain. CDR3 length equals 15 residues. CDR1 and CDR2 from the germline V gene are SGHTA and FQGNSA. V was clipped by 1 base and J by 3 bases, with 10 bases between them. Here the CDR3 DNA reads TGTGCCAGCAGCTTAGAGTCAGCTCTTGGAAACACCATATATTTT. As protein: CASSLESALGNTIYF.

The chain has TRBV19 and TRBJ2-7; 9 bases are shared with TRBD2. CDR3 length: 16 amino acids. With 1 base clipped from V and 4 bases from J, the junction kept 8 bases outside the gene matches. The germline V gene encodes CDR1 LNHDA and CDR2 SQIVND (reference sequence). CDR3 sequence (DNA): TGTGCCAGTAGTATAGTCGCAGCGGGAGGCGCGTACGAGCAGTACTTC. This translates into CASSIVAAGGAYEQYF. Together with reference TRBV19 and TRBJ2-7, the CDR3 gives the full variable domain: DGGITQSPKYLFRKEGQNVTLSCEQNLNHDAMYWYRQDPGQGLRLIYYSQIVNDFQKGDIAEGYSVSREKKESFPLTVTSAQKNPTAFYLCASSIVAAGGAYEQYFGPGTRLTVT.

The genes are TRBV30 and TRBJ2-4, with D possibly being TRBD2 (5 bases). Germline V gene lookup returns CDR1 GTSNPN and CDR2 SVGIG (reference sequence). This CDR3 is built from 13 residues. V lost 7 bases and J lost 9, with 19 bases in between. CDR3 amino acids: CASSGSPRGIQYF. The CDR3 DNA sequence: TGTGCCTCCTCAGGTTCTCCCCGGGGCATTCAGTACTTC. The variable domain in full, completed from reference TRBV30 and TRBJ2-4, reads SQTIHQWPATLVQPVGSPLSLECTVEGTSNPNLYWYRQAAGRGLQLLFYSVGIGQISSEVPQNLSASRPQDRQFILSSKKLLLSDSGFYLCASSGSPRGIQYFGAGTRLSVL.

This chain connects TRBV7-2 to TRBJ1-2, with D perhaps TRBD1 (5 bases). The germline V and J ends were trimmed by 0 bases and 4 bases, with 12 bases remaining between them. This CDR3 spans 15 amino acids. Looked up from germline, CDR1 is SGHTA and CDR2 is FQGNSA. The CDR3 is CASSLAGGGGYGYTF. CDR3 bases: TGTGCCAGCAGCTTAGCGGGGGGAGGCGGCTATGGCTACACCTTC.

This CDR3 reads CGSRKGGNTEAFF. DNA for the CDR3: TGTGGTTCAAGGAAGGGAGGGAACACTGAAGCTTTCTTT. The V and J genes are TRBV19 and TRBJ1-1; D is unclear. The length of the CDR3 is 13 residues. CDR1 and CDR2 from the germline V gene are LNHDA and SQIVND (reference sequence).

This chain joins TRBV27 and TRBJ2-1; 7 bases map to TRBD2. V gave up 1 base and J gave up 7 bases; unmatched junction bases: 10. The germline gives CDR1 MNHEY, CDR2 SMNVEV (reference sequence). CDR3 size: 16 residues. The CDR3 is CASSLFGGGQENEQFF. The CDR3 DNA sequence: TGTGCCAGCAGTTTATTCGGGGGAGGGCAGGAAAATGAGCAGTTCTTC.

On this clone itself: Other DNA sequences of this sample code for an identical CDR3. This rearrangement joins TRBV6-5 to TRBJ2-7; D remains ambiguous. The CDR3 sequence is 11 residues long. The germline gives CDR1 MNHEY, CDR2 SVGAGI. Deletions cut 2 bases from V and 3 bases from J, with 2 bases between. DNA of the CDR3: TGTGCCAGCAGTTACCTCTACGAGCAGTACTTC. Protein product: CASSYLYEQYF.

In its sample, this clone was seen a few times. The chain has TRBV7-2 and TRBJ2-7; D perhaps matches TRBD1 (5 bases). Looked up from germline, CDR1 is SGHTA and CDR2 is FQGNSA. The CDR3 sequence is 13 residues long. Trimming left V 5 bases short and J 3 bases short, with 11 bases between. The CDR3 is CASSVQGGYEQYF. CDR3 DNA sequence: TGTGCCAGCAGCGTCCAGGGTGGCTACGAGCAGTACTTC.

CDR3 sequence reads: CASSRTQNTEAFF. The CDR3 DNA sequence: TGTGCCAGCAGCCGGACCCAGAACACTGAAGCTTTCTTT. The genes are TRBV5-4 and TRBJ1-1; D not resolved. The V and J ends lost 4 bases and 1 base respectively, with 8 bases between them. The CDR3 is 13 residues long. In germline, CDR1 is SGHNT, CDR2 YYREEE (reference sequence). Drawing the rest from reference TRBV5-4 and TRBJ1-1, the complete variable domain is ETGVTQSPTHLIKTRGQQVTLRCSSQSGHNTVSWYQQALGQGPQFIFQYYREEENGRGNFPPRFSGLQFPNYSSELNVNALELDDSALYLCASSRTQNTEAFFGQGTRLTVV.

CDR3 DNA: TGTGCCAGCACCGGACTAGCGGGGACCGGGGAGCTGTTTTTT. As protein: CASTGLAGTGELFF. V and J are TRBV7-2 and TRBJ2-2, with 12 bases that match TRBD2. The CDR3 totals 14 residues. The V segment lost 7 bases and the J segment 5 bases; nucleotides outside the gene matches: 2. CDR1 and CDR2 from the germline V gene are SGHTA and FQGNSA.

DNA of the CDR3: TGTGCCAGCAGTTTAAGGCAGGGGGGAACTGAAGCTTTCTTT. Residues: CASSLRQGGTEAFF. The V gene is TRBV28, the J gene TRBJ1-1, with 7 bases identical to TRBD1. V lost 2 bases, J lost 5 bases, and 5 bases stayed unmatched. The CDR3 extends over 14 amino acids. The germline CDR1 and CDR2 sequences are MDHEN and SYDVKM.

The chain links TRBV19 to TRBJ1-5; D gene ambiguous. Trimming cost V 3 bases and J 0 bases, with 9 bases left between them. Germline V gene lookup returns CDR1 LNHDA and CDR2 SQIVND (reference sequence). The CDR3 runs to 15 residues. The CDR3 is CASSMWGVSNQPQHF. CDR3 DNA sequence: TGTGCCAGTAGTATGTGGGGAGTTAGCAATCAGCCCCAGCATTTT.

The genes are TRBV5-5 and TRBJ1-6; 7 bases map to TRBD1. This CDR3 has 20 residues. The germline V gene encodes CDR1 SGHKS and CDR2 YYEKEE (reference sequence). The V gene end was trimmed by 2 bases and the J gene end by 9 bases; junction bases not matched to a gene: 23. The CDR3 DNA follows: TGTGCCAGCAGCTTTACTCCGCGACAGGGAATGGCGAGCTATGGTTCACCCCTCCACTTT. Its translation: CASSFTPRQGMASYGSPLHF.

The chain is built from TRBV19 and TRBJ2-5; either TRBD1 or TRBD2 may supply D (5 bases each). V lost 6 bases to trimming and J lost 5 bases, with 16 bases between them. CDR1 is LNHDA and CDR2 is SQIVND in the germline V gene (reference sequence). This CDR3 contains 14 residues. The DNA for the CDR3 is TGTGCCAGTAGGGCAGGCAGGGACCGGGAGACCCAGTACTTC. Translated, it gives CASRAGRDRETQYF.

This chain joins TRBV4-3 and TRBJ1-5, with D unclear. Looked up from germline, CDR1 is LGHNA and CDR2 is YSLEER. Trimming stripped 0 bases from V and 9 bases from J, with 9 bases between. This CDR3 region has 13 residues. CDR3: CASSQEAGGPQHF. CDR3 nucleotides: TGCGCCAGCAGCCAAGAGGCCGGAGGGCCCCAGCATTTT.

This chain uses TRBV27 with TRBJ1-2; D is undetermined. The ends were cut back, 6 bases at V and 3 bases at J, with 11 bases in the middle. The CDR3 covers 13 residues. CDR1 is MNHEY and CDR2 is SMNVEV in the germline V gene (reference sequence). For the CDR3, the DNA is TGTGCCAGCAGGGCGTTCAACCACTATGGCTACACCTTC. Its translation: CASRAFNHYGYTF.

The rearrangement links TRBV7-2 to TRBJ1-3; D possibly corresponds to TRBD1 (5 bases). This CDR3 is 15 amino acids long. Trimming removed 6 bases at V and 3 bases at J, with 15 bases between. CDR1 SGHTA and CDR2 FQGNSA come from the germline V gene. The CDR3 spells CASRVNQGGGNTIYF. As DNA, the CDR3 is TGTGCCAGCAGGGTAAACCAGGGAGGTGGAAACACCATATATTTT.

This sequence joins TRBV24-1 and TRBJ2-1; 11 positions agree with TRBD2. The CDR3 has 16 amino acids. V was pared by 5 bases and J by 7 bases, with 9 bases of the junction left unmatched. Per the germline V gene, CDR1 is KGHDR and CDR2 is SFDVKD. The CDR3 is CATSGEGLAGGNEQFF. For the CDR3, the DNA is TGTGCCACCAGTGGAGAGGGGCTAGCGGGGGGTAATGAGCAGTTCTTC.

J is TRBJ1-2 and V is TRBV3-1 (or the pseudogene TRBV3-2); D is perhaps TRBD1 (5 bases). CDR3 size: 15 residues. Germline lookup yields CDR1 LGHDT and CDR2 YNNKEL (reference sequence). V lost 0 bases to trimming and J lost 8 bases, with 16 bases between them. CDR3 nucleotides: TGTGCCAGCAGCCAAGATTTGAGCGGGGCTGGAGGCTACACCTTC. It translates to CASSQDLSGAGGYTF.

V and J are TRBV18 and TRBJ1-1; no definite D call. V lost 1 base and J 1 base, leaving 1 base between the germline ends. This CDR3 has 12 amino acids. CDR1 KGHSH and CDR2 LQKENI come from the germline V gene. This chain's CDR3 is CASSPQNTEAFF. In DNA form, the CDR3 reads TGTGCCAGCTCACCACAGAACACTGAAGCTTTCTTT.

CDR3 residues: CASSGTGGSGTEAFF. The CDR3 nucleotides are TGTGCCAGCAGCGGGACAGGGGGGTCGGGGACTGAAGCTTTCTTT. The rearrangement uses TRBV6-5 and TRBJ1-1; 11 nucleotides align to TRBD1. The CDR3 has 15 amino acids. The V gene end was trimmed by 6 bases and the J gene end by 5 bases; junction bases not matched to a gene: 8. Germline CDR1 MNHEY, CDR2 SVGAGI.